This TCR beta chain came from a study of shared clonotypes between healthy human individuals. Study-level information: Used for every donor were three CD4 naive, three CD4 memory, two CD8 naive and one CD8 memory plate. Study observations and caveats: When naive CD4 clonotypes were compared across a handful of donors, around 5% were shared.

Worth noting for this clone: Its antigen is not identified.

The length of the CDR3 is 13 residues. The germline gives CDR1 SEHNR, CDR2 FQNEAQ (reference sequence). Trimming stripped 5 bases from V and 0 bases from J, with 7 bases between. Several immunoSEQ plates received, in even portions, the genomic DNA of each subset. Methods used by the authors: Sequence data from immunoSEQ were junction-only and lacked quality scores; consequently, filtering differed. Assay: immunoSEQ multiplex PCR; the TCRdb copy retains only in-frame clones and omits some. V, J and clone size are taken as reported in that table, and D and trimming were inferred from the DNA itself. Here the sample spans approximately 1.9 million clones, around 93% being singletons. Terminally differentiated effector memory CD45RA+ cells were left out of the naive CD8 fraction, which was CD45RO-negative and positively selected for CCR7.

This chain joins TRBV7-9 and TRBJ1-2, with D unresolved. The source material was naive CD8+ T cells from PBMCs. The sequence derives from a man aged 18 to 30 in good health. Some clones in this sample may be carry-over from other donors' samples. The chain's CDR3 is CASSPPANYGYTF. CDR3 DNA: TGTGCCAGCAGCCCGCCGGCTAACTATGGCTACACCTTC.